Following are 32 T cell receptor beta chains from one sample sequenced in a study of cytomegalovirus exposure and HLA in healthy donors. PCR employed 60 Vbeta and 13 Jbeta primers. TCRdb's table, derived via immunoSEQ multiplex PCR, lists solely in-frame clones and lacks some. Of 150,000 to 250,000 clones in the sample, 70% to 80% were seen once. Sample: PBMCs. The receptors stem from a young woman in good health and CMV-seropositive.

The chain joins TRBV4-3 to TRBJ1-4; 7 nucleotides agree with TRBD1. J gave up 4 bases and V 5 bases, and 7 bases lay outside the gene matches. The CDR3 sequence is 15 residues long. Germline CDR1 and CDR2: LGHNA and YSLEER. CDR3 bases: TGCGCCAGCAGCTACTACCGGGACAGTAATGAAAAACTGTTTTTT. Its protein product is CASSYYRDSNEKLFF.

This chain connects TRBV6-7 to TRBJ2-7, with 10 nucleotides matching TRBD2. TRBV6-7 is an ORF, and what it does is uncertain. The length of the CDR3 is 17 residues. Trimming removed 2 bases from V and 4 bases from J; junction bases left unmatched: 11. In DNA, the CDR3 is TGTGCCAGCAGTTACCCGAGGTTGGGTAGCGGGAGGTACGAGCAGTACTTC. It encodes CASSYPRLGSGRYEQYF.

This clone has more than one count but fewer than ten. V and J are TRBV25-1 and TRBJ2-1; 11 bases fit TRBD2. The ends lost 4 bases at V and 6 bases at J; junction bases unmatched: 14. This CDR3 spans 18 amino acids. Germline values: CDR1 MGHDK, CDR2 SYGVNS. The DNA for the CDR3 is TGTGCCAGCAGTGTTCGGGGTAGCGGGAGGGGGATTGCCAATGAGCAGTTCTTC. This translates into CASSVRGSGRGIANEQFF. The variable domain in full, completed from reference TRBV25-1 and TRBJ2-1, reads EADIYQTPRYLVIGTGKKITLECSQTMGHDKMYWYQQDPGMELHLIHYSYGVNSTEKGDLSSESTVSRIRTEHFPLTLESARPSHTSQYLCASSVRGSGRGIANEQFFGPGTRLTVL.

The chain is built from TRBV4-1 and TRBJ2-3, with TRBD1 as a possible D gene (6 bases). CDR1 is MGHRA and CDR2 is YSYEKL in the germline V gene. The germline V and J ends were trimmed by 6 bases and 2 bases, with 12 bases remaining between them. The CDR3 has 14 residues. CDR3 nucleotides: TGCGCCAGCAGTCCAGGGGACCCCACAGATACGCAGTATTTT. Translation gives CASSPGDPTDTQYF.

V is TRBV27 and J is TRBJ2-7; 10 nucleotides agree with TRBD1. CDR1 is MNHEY and CDR2 is SMNVEV in the germline V gene (reference sequence). CDR3 size: 15 residues. V lost 6 bases, J lost 3 bases, and 8 bases stayed unmatched. The CDR3 region is CASSRDRGSFYEQYF. CDR3 DNA: TGTGCCAGCAGCAGGGACAGGGGATCTTTCTACGAGCAGTACTTC.

The gene calls are TRBV6-6 and TRBJ2-7; the match to TRBD2 covers 12 bases. There are 15 residues in the CDR3. Trimming cost V 6 bases and J 7 bases; bases outside gene matches: 10. Germline lookup yields CDR1 MNHNY and CDR2 SVGAGI (reference sequence). In DNA form, the CDR3 reads TGTGCCAGCAGATTCCCTAGCGGGGGGGCGGAAGAGCAGTACTTC. This codes for CASRFPSGGAEEQYF.

The genes are TRBV19 and TRBJ1-2, with 7 bases that match TRBD1. The CDR3 is 15 residues long. Germline CDR1 reads LNHDA; CDR2 reads SQIVND (reference sequence). The trim removed 2 bases at V and 8 bases at J, leaving 11 bases unmatched. CDR3 sequence (DNA): TGTGCCAGTAGTATAACAGGGGATCGCAGGTACGGCTACACCTTC. Encoded protein: CASSITGDRRYGYTF.

The chain uses TRBV9 and TRBJ1-6; 8 bases match TRBD1. Germline V lookup: CDR1 SGDLS, CDR2 YYNGEE. With V trimmed by 5 bases and J by 9 bases, 4 bases remained unmatched. This CDR3 spans 13 amino acids. The DNA of the CDR3 is TGTGCCAGCAGAGGACAGGGTGGTTCACCCCTCCACTTT. The encoded protein is CASRGQGGSPLHF.

This clone has only a few counts. The chain uses TRBV4-3 and TRBJ1-2; D perhaps matches TRBD1 (5 bases). The germline gives CDR1 LGHNA, CDR2 YSLEER. V lost 0 bases to trimming and J lost 5 bases, with 16 bases between them. The CDR3 extends over 16 amino acids. DNA for the CDR3: TGCGCCAGCAGCCAAGATCTAACGAGCCAGGGTTATGGCTACACCTTC. It translates to CASSQDLTSQGYGYTF.

The rearrangement links TRBV11-2 to TRBJ1-1, with no clear D. V was cut by 1 base and J by 1 base, with 7 bases left in between. Germline V CDR1 and CDR2: SGHAT, FQNNGV. There are 14 residues in the CDR3. The CDR3 spells CASSLVWPNTEAFF. CDR3 sequence (DNA): TGTGCCAGCAGCTTAGTATGGCCGAACACTGAAGCTTTCTTT.

V is TRBV12-5 and J is TRBJ2-5; D is uncertain. CDR1 is LGHNT, CDR2 FRNRAP, per germline. This CDR3 has 13 residues. The V end was cut by 0 bases, the J end by 3 bases, with 5 bases between. In DNA form, the CDR3 reads TGTGCTAGTGGTTTGGTAACAGAAGAGACCCAGTACTTC. Translated, it gives CASGLVTEETQYF.

The rearrangement uses TRBV29-1 and TRBJ2-2, with 9 bases matching TRBD1. This CDR3 is 15 amino acids long. Germline V lookup: CDR1 SQVTM, CDR2 ANQGSEA. With 7 bases clipped from V and 6 bases from J, the junction kept 12 bases outside the gene matches. CDR3: CSATKGQGFAGELFF. The CDR3 DNA reads TGCAGCGCCACAAAGGGACAGGGATTTGCCGGGGAGCTGTTTTTT.

This chain uses TRBV19 with TRBJ1-5, with 7 bases matching TRBD1. The CDR3 totals 14 residues. The germline V gene has CDR1 LNHDA and CDR2 SQIVND (reference sequence). Trimming removed 2 bases from V and 7 bases from J; junction bases left unmatched: 5. DNA of the CDR3: TGTGCCAGTAGTATACAGGGGGGTCACCAGCCCCAGCATTTT. Its translation is CASSIQGGHQPQHF.

This clone was observed a few times. The chain recombines TRBV11-3 with TRBJ2-1; 10 positions agree with TRBD2. CDR3 length: 16 amino acids. The germline V gene encodes CDR1 SGHNT and CDR2 YENEEA. J lost 0 bases, V lost 5 bases, and 4 bases had no gene match. CDR3 in DNA: TGTGCCAGCAGCGAAACTAGCGGGGACTCCTACAATGAGCAGTTCTTC. It encodes CASSETSGDSYNEQFF.

The gene calls are TRBV9 and TRBJ1-2, with 9 bases matching TRBD1. Germline CDR1 SGDLS, CDR2 YYNGEE. V was clipped by 4 bases and J by 6 bases; unmatched bases: 16. There are 17 residues in the CDR3. CDR3 in DNA: TGTGCCAGCAGCCGATCCGGGACAGGGTACAATAAGCATGGCTACACCTTC. Encoded protein: CASSRSGTGYNKHGYTF.

This clone has a handful of counts. J is TRBJ2-1 and V is TRBV10-2; possibly TRBD2 for D (5 bases). Germline V gene data show CDR1 as WSHSY and CDR2 as SAAADI. Trimming shortened V by 6 bases and J by 0 bases, and 12 bases separated the two germline ends. CDR3 size: 15 residues. In nucleotides, the CDR3 is TGCGCCAGCAGCCCTACTAGTAGCTCCTACAATGAGCAGTTCTTC. Protein product: CASSPTSSSYNEQFF.

This chain joins TRBV11-2 and TRBJ1-2; perhaps TRBD1 as D (5 bases). Trimming left V 1 base short and J 7 bases short, with 13 bases between. The germline V gene encodes CDR1 SGHAT and CDR2 FQNNGV. The CDR3 has 14 residues. The CDR3 nucleotides are TGTGCCAGCAGCTTAGTGGAGACAGTGAGTGGCTACACCTTC. This codes for CASSLVETVSGYTF.

V is TRBV7-8 and J is TRBJ1-4; no clear D. Per germline, CDR1 SGHVS and CDR2 FQNEAQ. The germline V and J ends were trimmed by 4 bases and 10 bases, with 16 bases remaining between them. The CDR3 runs 14 residues. The CDR3 reads CASSSERASRKLFF. CDR3 in DNA: TGTGCCAGCAGCTCCGAGAGGGCATCGAGAAAACTGTTTTTT. Using reference TRBV7-8 and TRBJ1-4 for the parts outside the CDR3, the full variable domain is GAGVSQSPRYKVAKRGQDVALRCDPISGHVSLFWYQQALGQGPEFLTYFQNEAQLDKSGLPSDRFFAERPEGSVSTLKIQRTQQEDSAVYLCASSSERASRKLFFGSGTQLSVL.

CDR3 sequence: CASSEEVGGESPLHF. The DNA of the CDR3 is TGTGCCAGCAGTGAAGAGGTAGGGGGCGAATCACCCCTCCACTTT. The chain uses TRBV2 and TRBJ1-6; 7 positions agree with TRBD1. V shed 1 base and J 10 bases; nucleotides not matched to a gene: 7. CDR3 size: 15 residues. Germline CDR1 and CDR2: SNHLY and FYNNEI.

This clone was seen only a few times. V usage is TRBV7-7 and J usage is TRBJ1-1; 7 nucleotides align to TRBD1. Germline V gene lookup returns CDR1 SSHAT and CDR2 FNYEAQ (reference sequence). V shed 5 bases and J 4 bases; nucleotides not matched to a gene: 13. CDR3 length: 16 residues. The CDR3 loop is CASSRVDRVVSTEAFF. CDR3 bases: TGTGCCAGCAGCCGTGTAGACAGGGTTGTGTCCACTGAAGCTTTCTTT.

The chain combines TRBV27 with TRBJ1-1; 7 bases are a match to TRBD1. Germline assignment: CDR1 MNHEY and CDR2 SMNVEV (reference sequence). The CDR3 has 14 residues. V was clipped by 8 bases and J by 6 bases; unmatched bases: 12. DNA for the CDR3: TGTGCCAGCTCAAGGACAGGTTTATCAGCTGAAGCTTTCTTT. Its protein is CASSRTGLSAEAFF.

V and J are TRBV6-6 and TRBJ2-3, with 7 bases matching TRBD1. The ends lost 6 bases at V and 2 bases at J; junction bases unmatched: 2. In germline, CDR1 is MNHNY, CDR2 SVGAGI (reference sequence). This CDR3 region has 13 residues. CDR3 sequence reads: CASSGQDTDTQYF. DNA for the CDR3: TGTGCCAGCAGCGGACAGGACACAGATACGCAGTATTTT.

The chain's CDR3 is CSVEGRGGQETQYF. The CDR3 DNA is TGCAGCGTTGAGGGGCGGGGGGGACAAGAGACCCAGTACTTC. V is TRBV29-1 and J is TRBJ2-5, with 9 bases lining up with TRBD2. After removal of 3 bases from V and 2 bases from J, the junction contained 4 bases not matched to a gene. This CDR3 has 14 amino acids. From germline, CDR1 is SQVTM and CDR2 ANQGSEA.

V and J are TRBV2 and TRBJ2-4; no firm D call. Trimming took off 3 bases at V and 3 bases at J, with 9 bases between the two ends. CDR1 and CDR2 (germline): SNHLY, FYNNEI. The CDR3 consists of 14 residues. The CDR3 reads CASSDEADKNIQYF. In nucleotides, the CDR3 is TGTGCCAGCAGTGATGAGGCAGACAAAAACATTCAGTACTTC.

The chain couples TRBV10-3 to TRBJ2-3, with a possible D match to TRBD1 (6 bases). Looked up from germline, CDR1 is ENHRY and CDR2 is SYGVKD. This CDR3 has 14 amino acids. With 6 bases removed from V and 5 bases from J, the gap between germline ends came to 15 bases. Written as DNA, the CDR3 is TGTGCCATCAGCCAGGGGATTGGGAAAGATACGCAGTATTTT. It codes for CAISQGIGKDTQYF.

J is TRBJ2-5 and V is TRBV7-6; 9 bases are shared with TRBD1. The DNA end is more similar to TRBJ2-7, so the J call may be wrong. Germline values: CDR1 SGHVS, CDR2 FNYEAQ. The CDR3 sequence is 15 residues long. DNA for the CDR3: TGTGCCAGCAGCCCAGGGGGGACAGGGTCCGACGAGCAGTACTTC. This encodes CASSPGGTGSDEQYF.

The chain is built from TRBV7-9 and TRBJ2-5; 13 nucleotides match TRBD2. Germline-derived CDR1 and CDR2 are SEHNR and FQNEAQ (reference sequence). With V trimmed by 11 bases and J by 4 bases, 4 bases remained unmatched. The CDR3 has 13 residues. CDR3: CAGGTSGAETQYF. The CDR3 DNA follows: TGTGCCGGGGGGACTAGCGGGGCAGAGACCCAGTACTTC. The full variable domain, its missing parts supplied by reference TRBV7-9 and TRBJ2-5, is DTGVSQNPRHKITKRGQNVTFRCDPISEHNRLYWYRQTLGQGPEFLTYFQNEAQLEKSRLLSDRFSAERPKGSFSTLEIQRTEQGDSAMYLCAGGTSGAETQYFGPGTRLLVL.

The CDR3 sequence: CASSFTGATEAFF. The CDR3, as DNA: TGTGCCAGCAGTTTTACAGGGGCCACTGAAGCTTTCTTT. The genes are TRBV27 and TRBJ1-1; 7 nucleotides agree with TRBD1. Germline CDR1 reads MNHEY; CDR2 reads SMNVEV (reference sequence). V lost 3 bases and J lost 4; bases outside the gene matches: 2. This CDR3 comprises 13 residues.

This rearrangement joins TRBV6-1 to TRBJ2-4; D gene ambiguous. CDR1 is MNHNS and CDR2 is SASEGT in the germline V gene. Deletions cut 6 bases from V and 0 bases from J, with 6 bases between. This CDR3 has 13 amino acids. DNA for the CDR3: TGTGCCAGCAGAGCGATAGCCAAAAACATTCAGTACTTC. This translates into CASRAIAKNIQYF.

This clone has just one count. The chain employs TRBV30 and TRBJ1-2; 8 bases match TRBD1. The ends lost 4 bases at V and 3 bases at J; junction bases unmatched: 16. The CDR3 consists of 17 residues. Per germline, CDR1 GTSNPN and CDR2 SVGIG (reference sequence). CDR3 DNA sequence: TGTGCCTGGAACCATGCCGGGACAGGATCTAAGGACTATGGCTACACCTTC. Its protein product is CAWNHAGTGSKDYGYTF.

V usage is TRBV7-6 and J usage is TRBJ2-7, with 8 bases that match TRBD1. The CDR3 covers 12 residues. Germline-derived CDR1 and CDR2 are SGHVS and FNYEAQ. J gave up 6 bases and V 6 bases, and 4 bases lay outside the gene matches. CDR3 coding DNA: TGTGCCAGCAGTCACCAGGGGGCCGAGCAGTACTTC. Protein: CASSHQGAEQYF.

The chain recombines TRBV9 with TRBJ2-1; D uncertain. V dropped 0 bases and J dropped 1 base, with 8 bases sitting between them. The CDR3 covers 15 residues. Per the germline V gene, CDR1 is SGDLS and CDR2 is YYNGEE. The CDR3 spells CASSVASWSYNEQFF. In DNA, the CDR3 is TGTGCCAGCAGCGTAGCAAGCTGGTCCTACAATGAGCAGTTCTTC.